Described below is a single T cell receptor beta chain sequence and its context. This entry comes from a study of B cell selection in AIRE deficiency. The CDR3 totals 14 residues. The germline CDR1 and CDR2 sequences are LGHNA and YNFKEQ. The V and J ends lost 6 bases and 6 bases, in that order; junction bases with no gene match: 8. Profiled with immunoSEQ multiplex PCR; TCRdb holds only in-frame clones, not every one. The data contain about 18,000 clones, about 93% of them seen just once; the ten biggest clones take up roughly 0.9%. The regulatory T cell sort gate was CD4+CD25hiCD127low/negative. The origin of this receptor is a human donor in good health. The V and J genes are TRBV4-2 and TRBJ2-1; 7 positions agree with TRBD2. Input material: CD4+CD25+ Tregs sorted from PBMCs. In DNA, the CDR3 is TGTGCCAGCAGGCAACCGTCGGGGGGCAATGAGCAGTTCTTC. This translates into CASRQPSGGNEQFF.